The clone carrying this T cell receptor beta chain was picked up one time. The record originates from a study of blood T cell repertoires in COVID-19. V lost 6 bases, J lost 7 bases, and 12 bases lay in between. Germline V gene data show CDR1 as SNHLY and CDR2 as FYNNEI. This CDR3 is 12 amino acids long. Original handling: Reference gene primer amplification yielded estimated nucleated cell counts. Sequencing used immunoSEQ multiplex PCR; TCRdb keeps in-frame clones, though not all of them. V, J and clone size derive from that table, while D and trimming were established from the DNA sequence. The sample has some 230,000 clones; 75% to 90% are singletons.

The V call is TRBV2, the J call TRBJ1-1; D might be TRBD1 (5 bases). Sequencing was carried out using peripheral blood. The receptor was isolated from a woman at least 80 years old with COVID-19, enrolled during active disease. For the CDR3, the DNA is TGTGCCAGCAGGATGGACAAGGGTGAAGCTTTCTTT. Translation: CASRMDKGEAFF.